A selection of T cell receptor beta chains follows, all from one sample in a study of CD8+ T cells in alopecia areata. Using immunoSEQ multiplex PCR, the repertoire was profiled, and TCRdb retains in-frame clones only, with some absent. Found here are 150,000 to 200,000 clones, around 50% of them singletons; the top ten hold around 12%. Sample: CD8+ T cells sorted from blood, taken at week 24, from a patient treated with tofacitinib. These receptors were collected from a human donor with alopecia areata. Both conserved end residues are part of each CDR3. The D gene is left open where the match is weak. Expanded clones are given a class, and other clones once, few, many or no size at all.

v_call	d_call	clone_size	j_call	cdr3_aa	cdr3_nt
TRBV7-9	-	-	TRBJ2-1	CASSPYGGFNNEQFF	TGTGCCAGCAGCCCGTACGGGGGCTTCAACAATGAGCAGTTCTTC
TRBV30	TRBD2	-	TRBJ2-3	CAWGVGAGGRDTQYF	TGTGCCTGGGGCGTCGGAGCGGGGGGCAGGGATACGCAGTATTTT
TRBV5-6	TRBD2	few	TRBJ2-5	CASSSGLAGGETQYF	TGTGCCAGCAGCTCCGGACTAGCGGGTGGGGAGACCCAGTACTTC
TRBV11-2	-	-	TRBJ2-6	CASSLGPGGANVLTF	TGTGCCAGCAGCTTGGGTCCAGGTGGGGCCAACGTCCTGACTTTC
TRBV9	TRBD1	-	TRBJ1-1	CASSVGQGNTEAFF	TGTGCCAGCAGCGTAGGACAGGGGAACACTGAAGCTTTCTTT
TRBV9	-	-	TRBJ2-2	CASSIWTDPTGELFF	TGTGCCAGCAGCATCTGGACAGACCCTACCGGGGAGCTGTTTTTT
TRBV4-1	-	-	TRBJ2-7	CASSPLGQEIYEQYF	TGCGCCAGCAGCCCCCTAGGCCAGGAGATTTACGAGCAGTACTTC
TRBV15	-	-	TRBJ1-5	CATSRSRRRDQPQHF	TGTGCCACCAGCAGATCCCGACGGAGAGATCAGCCCCAGCATTTT
TRBV5-1	-	-	TRBJ1-5	CASSLVVGQPQHF	TGCGCCAGCAGCTTGGTAGTCGGTCAGCCCCAGCATTTT
TRBV5-1	-	-	TRBJ2-7	CASKMGGPGEQYF	TGCGCCAGCAAGATGGGAGGTCCAGGCGAGCAGTACTTC
TRBV14	-	-	TRBJ2-1	CASSQYTYSYNEQFF	TGTGCCAGCAGCCAATACACCTACTCCTACAATGAGCAGTTCTTC
TRBV29-1	-	-	TRBJ2-6	CSVRGGEDYSGANVLTF	TGCAGCGTAAGAGGGGGAGAAGACTACTCTGGGGCCAACGTCCTGACTTTC
TRBV14	-	-	TRBJ2-1	CASRKNNEQFF	TGTGCCAGCAGAAAGAACAATGAGCAGTTCTTC
TRBV7-2	-	few	TRBJ2-5	CASSFITETQYF	TGTGCCAGCAGCTTCATCACTGAGACCCAGTACTTC
TRBV6-5	-	-	TRBJ2-7	CASSTSYEQYF	TGTGCCAGCAGTACCTCCTACGAGCAGTACTTC
TRBV12-5	TRBD2	-	TRBJ2-1	CASGLVRLAGDYNEQFF	TGTGCTAGTGGTTTGGTACGGTTAGCGGGGGATTACAATGAGCAGTTCTTC
TRBV4-1	-	few	TRBJ2-5	CASSRVTRNQETQYF	TGCGCCAGCAGCCGAGTTACAAGAAACCAAGAGACCCAGTACTTC
TRBV10-3	-	few	TRBJ1-2	CAISEIGAGYTF	TGTGCCATCAGTGAGATAGGGGCCGGCTACACCTTC
TRBV6-5	-	-	TRBJ2-1	CASSYSGAGSNEQFF	TGTGCCAGCAGTTACTCAGGGGCAGGGAGTAATGAGCAGTTCTTC
TRBV2	-	-	TRBJ1-6	CASSESRTNNSPLHF	TGTGCCAGCAGTGAATCCCGTACAAATAATTCACCCCTCCACTTT
TRBV7-9	-	-	TRBJ2-7	CASSNQGGLTYEQYF	TGTGCCAGCAGCAACCAGGGGGGCCTCACCTACGAGCAGTACTTC
TRBV30	TRBD1	-	TRBJ1-4	CAWSVTGQEEKLFF	TGTGCCTGGAGTGTAACGGGACAGGAAGAAAAACTGTTTTTT
TRBV7-9	TRBD2	few	TRBJ2-3	CASSLAFGLAGEDTQYF	TGTGCCAGCAGCTTAGCGTTCGGACTAGCGGGGGAAGATACGCAGTATTTT
TRBV27	-	once	TRBJ2-1	CASSGGEGYYNNEQFF	TGTGCCAGCTCAGGGGGGGAGGGGTACTACAACAATGAGCAGTTCTTC
TRBV13	TRBD2	-	TRBJ2-7	CASSLSGREQYF	TGTGCCAGCAGCTTGAGCGGGAGGGAGCAGTACTTC
TRBV13	-	-	TRBJ2-5	CASSLRRRREETQYF	TGTGCCAGCAGCTTACGCCGTCGCAGGGAAGAGACCCAGTACTTC
TRBV2	-	-	TRBJ1-1	CASRIGENTEAFF	TGTGCCAGCAGGATTGGGGAGAACACTGAAGCTTTCTTT
TRBV30	-	-	TRBJ2-7	CAWSVGGYEQYF	TGTGCCTGGAGTGTGGGAGGTTACGAGCAGTACTTC
TRBV6-1	TRBD2	-	TRBJ2-1	CASSEWASGGAADEQFF	TGTGCCAGCAGTGAATGGGCTAGCGGGGGGGCCGCGGATGAGCAGTTCTTC
TRBV2	TRBD1	-	TRBJ2-7	CASSGDRGHEQYF	TGTGCCAGCAGTGGAGACAGGGGCCACGAGCAGTACTTC
TRBV5-6	-	-	TRBJ1-1	CASSLGDLGAEAFF	TGTGCCAGCAGCTTGGGGGACCTGGGCGCTGAAGCTTTCTTT
TRBV7-9	TRBD2	-	TRBJ2-2	CASSSAGVGTGELFF	TGTGCCAGCAGCTCAGCGGGGGTCGGCACCGGGGAGCTGTTTTTT
TRBV4-2	TRBD1	-	TRBJ1-4	CASSPRDRGEGNEKLFF	TGTGCCAGCAGCCCCCGGGACAGGGGCGAGGGGAATGAAAAACTGTTTTTT
TRBV7-9	-	few	TRBJ1-1	CASSPTGGTEAFF	TGTGCCAGCAGCCCAACGGGAGGGACTGAAGCTTTCTTT
TRBV7-9	-	-	TRBJ2-7	CASSLAQTGAYEQYF	TGTGCCAGCAGCTTAGCGCAGACAGGAGCCTACGAGCAGTACTTC
TRBV6-1	-	-	TRBJ2-2	CASSPATGKLFF	TGTGCCAGCAGTCCTGCGACAGGAAAGCTGTTTTTT
TRBV10-2	TRBD1	few	TRBJ1-1	CASMGQVTTEAFF	TGCGCCAGCATGGGACAGGTGACCACTGAAGCTTTCTTT
TRBV6-1	TRBD2	-	TRBJ2-5	CASSEPGLAGETPQLWYF	TGTGCCAGCAGTGAACCGGGACTAGCGGGGGAAACACCGCAACTATGGTACTTC
TRBV30	TRBD2	-	TRBJ2-1	CAWSGPPNGGGYNEQFF	TGTGCCTGGAGTGGACCCCCTAACGGGGGGGGCTACAATGAGCAGTTCTTC
TRBV15	-	-	TRBJ2-1	CATSREGTFYEQFF	TGTGCCACCAGCAGAGAAGGGACGTTCTATGAGCAGTTCTTC
TRBV11-2	-	few	TRBJ2-7	CASSSWKDEQYF	TGTGCCAGCAGCTCCTGGAAGGACGAGCAGTACTTC
TRBV2	-	few	TRBJ2-7	CASSAPGYIYEQYF	TGTGCCAGCAGTGCCCCAGGGTACATCTACGAGCAGTACTTC
TRBV25-1	TRBD2	-	TRBJ2-2	CASSEPQPGLFTGELFF	TGTGCCAGCAGTGAACCCCAACCGGGACTATTCACCGGGGAGCTGTTTTTT
TRBV27	TRBD2	-	TRBJ2-5	CASSHGPGGETQYF	TGTGCCAGCAGTCACGGACCGGGGGGAGAGACCCAGTACTTC
TRBV9	TRBD2	-	TRBJ2-7	CASSAAGRSYEQYF	TGTGCCAGCAGCGCAGCGGGGAGATCCTACGAGCAGTACTTC
TRBV7-3	TRBD1	-	TRBJ2-3	CASRSEGAGTDTQYF	TGTGCCAGCAGAAGCGAGGGGGCGGGTACAGATACGCAGTATTTT
TRBV6-5	-	few	TRBJ2-1	CASSQPYGEQFF	TGTGCCAGCAGTCAACCTTACGGTGAGCAGTTCTTC
TRBV5-1	TRBD1	-	TRBJ2-7	CASTVDRGLREQYF	TGCGCCAGCACCGTGGACAGGGGGCTACGCGAGCAGTACTTC
TRBV27	-	-	TRBJ1-1	CASTYRANTEAFF	TGTGCCAGCACTTACAGGGCTAACACTGAAGCTTTCTTT
TRBV29-1	-	-	TRBJ1-2	CSVDLGHGYTF	TGCAGCGTTGACTTGGGGCATGGCTACACCTTC
TRBV6-6	-	medium-sized	TRBJ2-7	CASSYSSGDPYEQYF	TGTGCCAGCAGTTACTCCTCCGGGGACCCCTACGAGCAGTACTTC
TRBV7-9	-	-	TRBJ2-3	CASIHGDTQYF	TGTGCCAGCATCCATGGAGATACGCAGTATTTT
TRBV5-1	TRBD2	few	TRBJ2-2	CASSLVTSGNTGELFF	TGCGCCAGCAGCTTGGTAACTAGCGGGAACACCGGGGAGCTGTTTTTT
TRBV29-1	-	-	TRBJ1-2	CSVELYGYTF	TGCAGCGTTGAACTCTATGGCTACACCTTC
TRBV2	-	-	TRBJ2-7	CASNSYEQYF	TGTGCCAGCAACTCCTACGAGCAGTACTTC
TRBV30	-	-	TRBJ1-1	CAWSVRRTEAFF	TGTGCCTGGAGTGTACGAAGAACTGAAGCTTTCTTT
TRBV27	-	few	TRBJ2-1	CASSFGVNEQFF	TGTGCCAGCAGTTTTGGGGTCAATGAGCAGTTCTTC